The text below deals with one TCR beta chain. Its matching antigen is unknown. The protocol was immunoSEQ multiplex PCR, while the TCRdb copy is restricted to in-frame clones and leaves out a portion. The sample records 150,000 or so clones, 90% to 95% being singletons. Germline V gene sequence: CDR1 LNHDA, CDR2 SQIVND (reference sequence). CDR3 length: 15 amino acids. V shed 5 bases, J shed 2 bases, and the junction held 2 bases outside the gene matches. This sample stems from a study of T cell responses to AZD1222 COVID-19 vaccine. The study's findings and limits: Baseline testing showed seropositivity in only a handful of AZD1222 recipients. Repertoire sampling occurred only after the peak T cell response. The sample set comprised mostly white British donors with more females, and clonal diversity was possibly underestimated.

V usage is TRBV19 and J usage is TRBJ2-1, with 11 nucleotides matching TRBD2. The receptor was isolated from an adult in good health. Specimen: peripheral blood, collected on day 0 of AZD1222 vaccination. Here the CDR3 DNA reads TGTGCCAGTAGTCCTAGCGGGGGGCCCTACAATGAGCAGTTCTTC. Protein product: CASSPSGGPYNEQFF.